This T cell receptor beta chain appears in the sequencing data of a study of T-cell reconstitution after alpha-beta-depleted transplantation in children. Findings of the study overall: T-cell counts and diversity were attributed mostly to newly produced T cells one year after transplant. Expanded graft clones numbering several hundred reportedly gave rise to alpha-beta T cells about two months after transplant. Surviving recipient T cells and intrathymic progenitors accounted for some patients' high TCRbeta diversity at day 60.

This clonotype has a handful of counts. Its cognate antigen is unknown. The V gene's germline CDR1 is LNHDA and CDR2 SQIVND (reference sequence). This CDR3 has 17 residues. The V gene end was trimmed by 3 bases and the J gene end by 2 bases; junction bases not matched to a gene: 6. Using unique molecular identifiers, the investigators prepared the TCRbeta library. TCRdb re-called the PCR reads through MiXCR, storing one row per CDR3 protein. There are around 800,000 distinct CDR3 sequences in the sample; 15% to 20% occur only once, and roughly 5% lies in the top ten. This material consisted of PBMCs, mostly from graft donor cells, taken 360 days after TCRalphabeta/CD19-depleted stem cell transplant. The receptor comes from a male patient younger than 18 who had a stem cell transplant for acute lymphoblastic leukemia, so the T cells may come from the graft donor. The V and J genes are TRBV19 and TRBJ2-3; 12 positions match TRBD2. The CDR3 loop is CASSIPGLAGLTDTQYF. The CDR3 bases are TGTGCCAGTAGTATCCCCGGACTAGCGGGACTCACAGATACGCAGTATTTT.